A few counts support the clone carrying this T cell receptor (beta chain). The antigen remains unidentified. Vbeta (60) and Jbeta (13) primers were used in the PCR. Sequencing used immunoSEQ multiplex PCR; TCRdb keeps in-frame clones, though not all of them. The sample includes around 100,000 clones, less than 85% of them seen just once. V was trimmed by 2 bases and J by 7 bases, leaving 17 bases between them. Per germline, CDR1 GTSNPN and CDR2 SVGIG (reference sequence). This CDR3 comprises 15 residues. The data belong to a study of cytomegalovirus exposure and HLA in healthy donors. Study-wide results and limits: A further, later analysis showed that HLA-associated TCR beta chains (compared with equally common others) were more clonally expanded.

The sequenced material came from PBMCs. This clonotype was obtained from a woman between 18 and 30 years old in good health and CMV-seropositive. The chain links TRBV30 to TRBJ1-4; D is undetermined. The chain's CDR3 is CAWSPGSPGAEKLFF. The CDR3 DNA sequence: TGTGCCTGGAGTCCTGGGTCCCCGGGTGCTGAAAAACTGTTTTTT.